These 16 T cell receptor beta chains were all obtained from the same sample, sequenced in a study of regulatory T cells. Study results and limitations: Hydrophobic residues at CDR3 positions 6 and 7 were enriched in conventional CD4+ T cells of CD3G-deficient patients.

Which antigens these TCRs recognize remains unknown. The PCR used 52 TRBV and 13 TRBJ primers. TCRdb's copy holds only in-frame clones and misses some; the assay was immunoSEQ multiplex PCR. Among tens of thousands of clones, over 85% were seen once, and the ten largest hold about 0.99%. The material sequenced was conventional CD4+ T cells sorted from blood. These receptors all come from a child under 10 years old with CD3G deficiency.

The J gene is TRBJ2-7, the V gene TRBV6-1; TRBD2 matches 10 bases. Germline CDR1 MNHNS, CDR2 SASEGT. With V trimmed by 5 bases and J by 3 bases, 7 bases remained unmatched. This CDR3 is built from 15 residues. This CDR3 is CASSHRASGSYEQYF. CDR3 bases: TGTGCCAGCAGTCACCGAGCTAGCGGGAGCTACGAGCAGTACTTC.

The CDR3 sequence is CASSRGPYYEQYF. The CDR3 DNA reads TGTGCCAGCAGTCGGGGACCCTACTACGAGCAGTACTTC. This sequence joins TRBV6-1 and TRBJ2-7, with D perhaps given as TRBD1 or TRBD2 (5 bases each). Germline values: CDR1 MNHNS, CDR2 SASEGT. Trimming stripped 5 bases from V and 3 bases from J, with 11 bases between. The CDR3 has 13 amino acids.

In regard to this clone: Additional DNA sequences in this sample encode the identical CDR3. V is TRBV28 and J is TRBJ2-7, with a possible D match to TRBD2 (5 bases). Trimming removed 2 bases at V and 0 bases at J, with 8 bases between. Per the germline V gene, CDR1 is MDHEN and CDR2 is SYDVKM. This CDR3 has 14 residues. CDR3 protein: CASSLPGNSYEQYF. For the CDR3, the DNA is TGTGCCAGCAGTTTACCGGGAAACTCCTACGAGCAGTACTTC.

V is TRBV5-1 and J is TRBJ2-3; weak D call: TRBD2 (5 bases). Germline V gene lookup returns CDR1 SGHRS and CDR2 YFSETQ. The CDR3 sequence is 15 residues long. Trimming took off 2 bases at V and 2 bases at J, with 12 bases between the two ends. As DNA, the CDR3 is TGCGCCAGCAGCTTACTAGACTTGAACACAGATACGCAGTATTTT. Translating gives CASSLLDLNTDTQYF.

This chain uses TRBV19 with TRBJ2-6; 8 nucleotides match TRBD1. Germline lookup yields CDR1 LNHDA and CDR2 SQIVND (reference sequence). The J segment lost 2 bases and the V segment lost 6 bases, leaving 3 bases of the junction unmatched. The CDR3 is made up of 15 amino acids. CDR3: CASSPRGPGANVLTF. The CDR3 region has the DNA TGTGCCAGTAGCCCCAGGGGGCCTGGGGCCAACGTCCTGACTTTC.

The count of this clone is one. The chain uses TRBV5-1 and TRBJ2-3, with TRBD1 as a possible D gene (5 bases). This CDR3 has 14 residues. Trimming stripped 1 base from V and 0 bases from J, with 6 bases between. Per the germline V gene, CDR1 is SGHRS and CDR2 is YFSETQ. CDR3 in DNA: TGCGCCAGCAGCTTGCAGGGTAGCACAGATACGCAGTATTTT. The encoded protein is CASSLQGSTDTQYF. Combining the CDR3 with reference TRBV5-1 and TRBJ2-3 gives the whole variable domain KAGVTQTPRYLIKTRGQQVTLSCSPISGHRSVSWYQQTPGQGLQFLFEYFSETQRNKGNFPGRFSGRQFSNSRSEMNVSTLELGDSALYLCASSLQGSTDTQYFGPGTRLTVL.

The chain links TRBV28 to TRBJ2-7; TRBD2 aligns across 10 bases. The CDR3 contains 16 residues. CDR1 and CDR2 from the germline V gene are MDHEN and SYDVKM. Trimming took 2 bases from V and 7 from J; bases not matched to a gene: 11. The CDR3 region has the DNA TGTGCCAGCAGTTTAGCCCCCCTAGCGGGAGTCCGGGAGCAGTACTTC. It yields the protein CASSLAPLAGVREQYF. Variable domain in full (rest from reference TRBV28 and TRBJ2-7): DVKVTQSSRYLVKRTGEKVFLECVQDMDHENMFWYRQDPGLGLRLIYFSYDVKMKEKGDIPEGYSVSREKKERFSLILESASTNQTSMYLCASSLAPLAGVREQYFGPGTRLTVT.

The chain carries TRBV10-3 and TRBJ2-7; TRBD1 agrees at 9 bases. The germline CDR1 and CDR2 sequences are ENHRY and SYGVKD. V shed 10 bases, J shed 4 bases, and the junction held 5 bases outside the gene matches. The CDR3 runs to 12 residues. CDR3 residues: CASGTGSYEQYF. The CDR3 region has the DNA TGTGCCAGCGGGACAGGGTCATACGAGCAGTACTTC.

The rearrangement joins TRBV29-1 to TRBJ2-3; D ambiguous. The CDR3 is 12 amino acids. With 4 bases removed from V and 2 bases from J, the gap between germline ends came to 7 bases. Germline V gives CDR1 SQVTM, CDR2 ANQGSEA. The CDR3 loop reads CSVAPSTDTQYF. CDR3 DNA sequence: TGCAGCGTTGCACCCTCCACAGATACGCAGTATTTT.

This chain links TRBV6-6 with TRBJ1-2, with TRBD1 matching over 10 bases. CDR1 and CDR2 from the germline V gene are MNHNY and SVGAGI (reference sequence). The V segment lost 0 bases and the J segment 8 bases; nucleotides outside the gene matches: 6. The CDR3 spans 15 residues. The CDR3 sequence is CASSYSTTGGEGYTF. CDR3 nucleotides: TGTGCCAGCAGTTACTCGACGACAGGGGGCGAGGGCTACACCTTC.

CDR3 sequence: CASSKGLAAFTDTQYF. The CDR3 region has the DNA TGTGCCAGTAGTAAAGGACTAGCGGCGTTCACAGATACGCAGTATTTT. The rearrangement links TRBV19 to TRBJ2-3, with TRBD2 matching over 10 bases. The CDR3 has 16 residues. CDR1 and CDR2 (germline): LNHDA, SQIVND (reference sequence). V was clipped by 4 bases and J by 2 bases; unmatched bases: 6.

The chain joins TRBV28 to TRBJ1-2; no clear D. V lost 8 bases and J lost 4, with 17 bases in between. The CDR3 spans 14 residues. CDR1 is MDHEN and CDR2 is SYDVKM in the germline V gene. The CDR3 protein is CASFSPGASYGYTF. For the CDR3, the DNA is TGTGCCAGCTTCTCTCCGGGCGCTTCCTATGGCTACACCTTC.

V is TRBV5-1 and J is TRBJ1-1, with D possibly TRBD1 on 6 matching bases. Germline lookup yields CDR1 SGHRS and CDR2 YFSETQ. Trimming removed 0 bases at V and 6 bases at J, with 9 bases between. This CDR3 contains 13 residues. The CDR3 loop is CASSLGDISEAFF. CDR3 bases: TGCGCCAGCAGCTTGGGGGACATATCTGAAGCTTTCTTT.

The chain employs TRBV5-1 and TRBJ2-7; the D is unclear. The CDR3 runs 13 residues. V was clipped by 2 bases and J by 2 bases, with 8 bases between them. The germline gives CDR1 SGHRS, CDR2 YFSETQ. CDR3 region: CASSFDIAYEQYF. CDR3 sequence (DNA): TGCGCCAGCAGCTTCGACATCGCCTACGAGCAGTACTTC.

The chain joins TRBV28 to TRBJ2-1; 9 bases fit TRBD2. V lost 5 bases and J lost 6; bases outside the gene matches: 11. The V gene's germline CDR1 is MDHEN and CDR2 SYDVKM. The CDR3 totals 16 residues. CDR3 sequence: CASSPSGAGGFNEQFF. The CDR3 DNA reads as TGTGCCAGCAGTCCCTCCGGGGCGGGAGGGTTCAATGAGCAGTTCTTC.

The J gene is TRBJ1-1, the V gene TRBV5-1; D remains unclear. CDR3 length: 13 residues. Trimming took 2 bases from V and 5 from J, leaving 10 bases between them. In germline, CDR1 is SGHRS, CDR2 YFSETQ. CDR3 amino acids: CASSLNLGTEAFF. The CDR3 nucleotides are TGCGCCAGCAGCTTAAATCTGGGAACTGAAGCTTTCTTT.